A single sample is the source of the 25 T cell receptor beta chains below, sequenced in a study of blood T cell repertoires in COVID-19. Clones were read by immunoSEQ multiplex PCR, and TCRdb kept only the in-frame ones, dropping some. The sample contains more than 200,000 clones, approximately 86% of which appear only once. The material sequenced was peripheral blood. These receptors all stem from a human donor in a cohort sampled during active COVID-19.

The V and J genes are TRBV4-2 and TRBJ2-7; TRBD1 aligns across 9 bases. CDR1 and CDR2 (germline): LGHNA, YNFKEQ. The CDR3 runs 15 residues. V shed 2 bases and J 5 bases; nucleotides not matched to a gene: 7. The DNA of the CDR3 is TGTGCCAGCAGCCAACTAGGGGACAGGGCACACGAGCAGTACTTC. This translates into CASSQLGDRAHEQYF.

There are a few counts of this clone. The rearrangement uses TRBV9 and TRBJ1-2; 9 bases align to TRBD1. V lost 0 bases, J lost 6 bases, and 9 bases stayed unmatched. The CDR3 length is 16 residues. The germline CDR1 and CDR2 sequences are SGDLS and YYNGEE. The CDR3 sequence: CASSVAGQGIKNGYTF. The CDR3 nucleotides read TGTGCCAGCAGCGTAGCGGGACAGGGTATCAAAAATGGCTACACCTTC.

CDR3 residues: CATSDSAGTSGSSYNEQFF. The CDR3 DNA follows: TGTGCCACCAGTGACTCAGCCGGGACTAGCGGAAGCTCCTACAATGAGCAGTTCTTC. The V gene is TRBV24-1, the J gene TRBJ2-1; 11 nucleotides match TRBD2. Germline V gene data show CDR1 as KGHDR and CDR2 as SFDVKD. This CDR3 comprises 19 residues. J was trimmed by 0 bases and V by 4 bases; bases with no gene match: 10.

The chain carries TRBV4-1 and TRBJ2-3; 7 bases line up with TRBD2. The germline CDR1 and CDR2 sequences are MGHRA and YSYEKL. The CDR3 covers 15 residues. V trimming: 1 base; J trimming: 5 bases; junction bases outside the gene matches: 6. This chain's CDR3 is CASSQARGWIDTQYF. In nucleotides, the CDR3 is TGCGCCAGCAGCCAAGCGCGGGGGTGGATAGATACGCAGTATTTT.

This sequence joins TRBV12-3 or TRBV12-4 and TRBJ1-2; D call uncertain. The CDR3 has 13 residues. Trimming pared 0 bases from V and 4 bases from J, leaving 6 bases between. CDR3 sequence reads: CASSLAAIYGYTF. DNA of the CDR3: TGTGCCAGCAGTTTAGCAGCGATCTATGGCTACACCTTC.

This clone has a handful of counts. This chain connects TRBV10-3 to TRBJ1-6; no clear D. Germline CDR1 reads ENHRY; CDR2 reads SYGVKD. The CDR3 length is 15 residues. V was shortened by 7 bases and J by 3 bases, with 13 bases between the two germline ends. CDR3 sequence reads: CAITSAGRYNSPLHF. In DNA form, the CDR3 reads TGTGCCATCACATCGGCAGGCCGCTATAATTCACCCCTCCACTTT.

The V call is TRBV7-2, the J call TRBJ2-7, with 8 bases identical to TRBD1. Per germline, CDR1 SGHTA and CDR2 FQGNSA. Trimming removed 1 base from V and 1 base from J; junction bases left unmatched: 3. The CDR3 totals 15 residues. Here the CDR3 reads CASSLGQGNSYEQYF. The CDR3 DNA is TGTGCCAGCAGCTTAGGACAGGGGAATTCCTACGAGCAGTACTTC.

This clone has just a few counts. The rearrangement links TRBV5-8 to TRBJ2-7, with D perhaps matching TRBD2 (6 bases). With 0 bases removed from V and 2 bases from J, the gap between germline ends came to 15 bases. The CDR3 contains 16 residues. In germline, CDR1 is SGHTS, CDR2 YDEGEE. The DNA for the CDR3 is TGTGCCAGCAGCTTGGTCACGGTAGCGGTCACCTACGAGCAGTACTTC. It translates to CASSLVTVAVTYEQYF.

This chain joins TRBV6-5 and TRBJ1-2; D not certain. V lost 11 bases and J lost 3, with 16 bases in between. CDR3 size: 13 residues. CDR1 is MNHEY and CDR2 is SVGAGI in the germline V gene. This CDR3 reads CACSVTEDYGYTF. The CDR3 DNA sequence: TGTGCCTGCTCCGTGACGGAGGACTATGGCTACACCTTC.

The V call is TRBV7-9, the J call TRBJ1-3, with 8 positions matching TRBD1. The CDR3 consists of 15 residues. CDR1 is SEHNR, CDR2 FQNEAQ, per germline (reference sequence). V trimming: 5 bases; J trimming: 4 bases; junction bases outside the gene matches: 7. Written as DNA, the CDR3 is TGTGCCAGCAGCCCGGACAGGGCAGCGGGAAACACCATATATTTT. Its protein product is CASSPDRAAGNTIYF. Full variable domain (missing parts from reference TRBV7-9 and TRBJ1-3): DTGVSQNPRHKITKRGQNVTFRCDPISEHNRLYWYRQTLGQGPEFLTYFQNEAQLEKSRLLSDRFSAERPKGSFSTLEIQRTEQGDSAMYLCASSPDRAAGNTIYFGEGSWLTVV.

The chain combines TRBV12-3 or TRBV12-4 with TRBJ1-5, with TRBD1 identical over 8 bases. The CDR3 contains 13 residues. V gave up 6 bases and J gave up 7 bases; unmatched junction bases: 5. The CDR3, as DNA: TGTGCCAGCAGCCAGGGGGCTCAGCAGCCCCAGCATTTT. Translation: CASSQGAQQPQHF.

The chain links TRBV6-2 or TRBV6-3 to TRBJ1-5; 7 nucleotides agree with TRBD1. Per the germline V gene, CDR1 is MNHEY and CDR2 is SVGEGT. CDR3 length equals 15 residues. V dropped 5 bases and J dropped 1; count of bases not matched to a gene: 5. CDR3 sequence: CASSLEQGSNQPQHF. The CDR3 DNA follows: TGTGCCAGCAGTCTAGAACAGGGGAGCAATCAGCCCCAGCATTTT.

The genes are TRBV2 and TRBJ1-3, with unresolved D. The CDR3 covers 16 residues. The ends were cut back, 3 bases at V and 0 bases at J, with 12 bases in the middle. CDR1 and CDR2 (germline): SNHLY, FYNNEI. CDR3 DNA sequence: TGTGCCAGCAGTGAGTCAGCGAGATCCTCTGGAAACACCATATATTTT. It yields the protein CASSESARSSGNTIYF.

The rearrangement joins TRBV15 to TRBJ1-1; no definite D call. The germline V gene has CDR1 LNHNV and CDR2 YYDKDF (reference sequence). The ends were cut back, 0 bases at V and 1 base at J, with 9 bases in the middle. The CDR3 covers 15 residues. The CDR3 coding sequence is TGTGCCACCAGCAGAGATCCGGCTAGGAACACTGAAGCTTTCTTT. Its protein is CATSRDPARNTEAFF.

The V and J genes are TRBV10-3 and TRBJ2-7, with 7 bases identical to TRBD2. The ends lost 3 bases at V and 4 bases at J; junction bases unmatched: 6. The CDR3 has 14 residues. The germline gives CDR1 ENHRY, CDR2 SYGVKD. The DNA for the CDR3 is TGTGCCATCAGTGACGGGACTAACTTTTACGAGCAGTACTTC. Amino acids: CAISDGTNFYEQYF.

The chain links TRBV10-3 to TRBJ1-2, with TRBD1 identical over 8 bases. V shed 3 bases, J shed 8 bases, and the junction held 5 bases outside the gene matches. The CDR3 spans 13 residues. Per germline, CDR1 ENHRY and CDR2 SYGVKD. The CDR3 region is CAISDQGAGGYTF. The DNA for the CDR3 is TGTGCCATCAGTGATCAGGGGGCGGGAGGCTACACCTTC.

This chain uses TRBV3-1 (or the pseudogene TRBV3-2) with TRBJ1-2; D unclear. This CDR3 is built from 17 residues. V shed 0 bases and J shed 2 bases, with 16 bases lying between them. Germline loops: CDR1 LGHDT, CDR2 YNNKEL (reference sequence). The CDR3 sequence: CASSQDWVTTINYGYTF. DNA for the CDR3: TGTGCCAGCAGCCAAGATTGGGTTACTACTATAAACTATGGCTACACCTTC.

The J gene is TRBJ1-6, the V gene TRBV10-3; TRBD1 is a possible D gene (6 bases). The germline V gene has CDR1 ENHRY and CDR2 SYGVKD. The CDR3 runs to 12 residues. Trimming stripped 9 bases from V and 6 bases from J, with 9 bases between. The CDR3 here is CAIGQINSPLHF. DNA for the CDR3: TGTGCCATTGGACAGATTAATTCACCCCTCCACTTT.

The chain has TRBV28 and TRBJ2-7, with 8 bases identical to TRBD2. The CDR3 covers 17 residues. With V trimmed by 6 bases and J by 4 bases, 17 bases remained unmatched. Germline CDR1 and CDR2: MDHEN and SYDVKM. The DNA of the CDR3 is TGTGCCAGCAGCTCTGGGGGGATGAGCGGGAGACGGTACGAGCAGTACTTC. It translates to CASSSGGMSGRRYEQYF.

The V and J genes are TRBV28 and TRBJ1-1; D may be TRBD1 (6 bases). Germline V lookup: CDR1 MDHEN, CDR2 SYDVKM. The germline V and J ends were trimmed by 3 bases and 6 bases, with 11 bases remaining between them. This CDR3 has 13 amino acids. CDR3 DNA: TGTGCCAGCAGTTTTAACAGGGCCCCTGAAGCTTTCTTT. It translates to CASSFNRAPEAFF.

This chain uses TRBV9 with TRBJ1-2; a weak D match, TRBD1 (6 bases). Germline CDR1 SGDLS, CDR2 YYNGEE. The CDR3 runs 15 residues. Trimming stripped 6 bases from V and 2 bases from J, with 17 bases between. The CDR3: CASTTQGTPNYGYTF. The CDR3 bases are TGTGCCAGCACCACCCAGGGGACCCCCAACTATGGCTACACCTTC. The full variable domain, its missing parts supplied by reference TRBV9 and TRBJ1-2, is DSGVTQTPKHLITATGQRVTLRCSPRSGDLSVYWYQQSLDQGLQFLIQYYNGEERAKGNILERFSAQQFPDLHSELNLSSLELGDSALYFCASTTQGTPNYGYTFGSGTRLTVV.

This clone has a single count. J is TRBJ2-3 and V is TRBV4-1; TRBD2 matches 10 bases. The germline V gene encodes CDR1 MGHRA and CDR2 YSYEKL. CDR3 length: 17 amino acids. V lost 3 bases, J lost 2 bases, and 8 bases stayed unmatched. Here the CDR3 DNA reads TGCGCCAGCAGCCAGGAGGGAACTAGCGGGGCCACAGATACGCAGTATTTT. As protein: CASSQEGTSGATDTQYF.

Here the CDR3 reads CASSTTTPWEQFF. The CDR3 DNA sequence: TGTGCCAGCAGTACGACTACCCCCTGGGAGCAGTTCTTC. The chain combines TRBV6-5 with TRBJ2-1; the D gene is possibly TRBD2 (5 bases). Germline loops: CDR1 MNHEY, CDR2 SVGAGI. Trimming took off 5 bases at V and 10 bases at J, with 15 bases between the two ends. The CDR3 extends over 13 amino acids.

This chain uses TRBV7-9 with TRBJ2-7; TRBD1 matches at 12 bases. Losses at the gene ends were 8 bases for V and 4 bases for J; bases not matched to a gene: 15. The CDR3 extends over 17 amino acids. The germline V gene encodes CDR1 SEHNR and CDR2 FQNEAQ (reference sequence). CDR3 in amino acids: CASLGQGASDYQYEQYF. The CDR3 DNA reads TGTGCCAGCCTGGGACAGGGGGCATCGGACTACCAATACGAGCAGTACTTC. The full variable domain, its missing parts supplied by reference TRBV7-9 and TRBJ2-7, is DTGVSQNPRHKITKRGQNVTFRCDPISEHNRLYWYRQTLGQGPEFLTYFQNEAQLEKSRLLSDRFSAERPKGSFSTLEIQRTEQGDSAMYLCASLGQGASDYQYEQYFGPGTRLTVT.

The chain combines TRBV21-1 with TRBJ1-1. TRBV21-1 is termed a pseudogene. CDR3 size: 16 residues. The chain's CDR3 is CASSLLTRGGSTEAFF. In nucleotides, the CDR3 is TGTGCCAGCAGCCTTCTAACGAGGGGGGGTAGCACTGAAGCTTTCTTT.